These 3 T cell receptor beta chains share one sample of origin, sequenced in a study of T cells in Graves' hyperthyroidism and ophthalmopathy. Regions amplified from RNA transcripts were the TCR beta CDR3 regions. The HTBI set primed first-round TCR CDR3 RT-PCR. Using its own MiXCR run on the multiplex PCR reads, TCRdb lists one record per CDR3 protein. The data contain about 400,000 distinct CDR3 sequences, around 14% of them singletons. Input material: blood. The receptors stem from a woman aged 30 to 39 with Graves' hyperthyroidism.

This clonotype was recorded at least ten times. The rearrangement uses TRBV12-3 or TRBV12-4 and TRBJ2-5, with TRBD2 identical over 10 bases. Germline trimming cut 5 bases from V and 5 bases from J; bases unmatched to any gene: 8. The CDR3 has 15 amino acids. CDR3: CASSPRTSGGETQYF. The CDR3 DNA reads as TGTGCCAGCAGTCCTAGGACTAGCGGAGGGGAGACCCAGTACTTC.

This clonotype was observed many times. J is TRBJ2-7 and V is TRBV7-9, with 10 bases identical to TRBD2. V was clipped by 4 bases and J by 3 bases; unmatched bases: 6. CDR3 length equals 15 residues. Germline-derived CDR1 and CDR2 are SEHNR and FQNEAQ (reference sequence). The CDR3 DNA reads TGTGCCAGCAGCTCATCTAGCGGGAGTCACTACGAGCAGTACTTC. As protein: CASSSSSGSHYEQYF.

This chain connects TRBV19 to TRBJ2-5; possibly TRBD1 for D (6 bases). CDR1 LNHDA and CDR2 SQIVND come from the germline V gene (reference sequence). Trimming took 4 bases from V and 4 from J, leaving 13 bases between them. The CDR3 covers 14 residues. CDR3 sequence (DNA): TGTGCCAGTAGTACTCAACAGGGTGGAGAGACCCAGTACTTC. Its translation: CASSTQQGGETQYF.